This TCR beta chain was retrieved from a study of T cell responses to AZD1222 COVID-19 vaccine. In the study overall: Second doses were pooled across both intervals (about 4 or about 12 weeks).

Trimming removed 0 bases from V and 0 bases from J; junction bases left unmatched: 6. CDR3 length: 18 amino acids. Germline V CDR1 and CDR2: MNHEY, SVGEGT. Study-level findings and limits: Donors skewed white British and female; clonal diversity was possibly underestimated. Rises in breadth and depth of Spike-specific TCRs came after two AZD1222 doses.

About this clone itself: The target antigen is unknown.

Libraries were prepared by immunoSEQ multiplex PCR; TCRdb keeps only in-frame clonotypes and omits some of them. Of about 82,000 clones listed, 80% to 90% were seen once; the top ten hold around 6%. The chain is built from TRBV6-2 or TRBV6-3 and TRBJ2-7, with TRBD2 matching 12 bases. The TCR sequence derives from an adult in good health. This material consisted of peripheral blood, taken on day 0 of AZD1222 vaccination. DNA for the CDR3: TGTGCCAGCAGTTACTCCATCGCTAGCGGGGGGGACTCCTACGAGCAGTACTTC. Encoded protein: CASSYSIASGGDSYEQYF.